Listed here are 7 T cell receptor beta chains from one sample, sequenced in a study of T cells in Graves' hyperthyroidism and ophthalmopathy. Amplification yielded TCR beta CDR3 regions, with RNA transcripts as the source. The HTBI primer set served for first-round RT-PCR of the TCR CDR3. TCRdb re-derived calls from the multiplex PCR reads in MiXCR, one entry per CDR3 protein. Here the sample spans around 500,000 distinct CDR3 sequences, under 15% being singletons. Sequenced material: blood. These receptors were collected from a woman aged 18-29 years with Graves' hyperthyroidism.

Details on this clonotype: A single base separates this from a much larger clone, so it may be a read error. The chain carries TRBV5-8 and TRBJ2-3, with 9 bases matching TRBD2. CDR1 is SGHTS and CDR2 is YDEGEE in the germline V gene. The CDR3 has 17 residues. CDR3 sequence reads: CASSTIAGGRITDMQYF. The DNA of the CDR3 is TGTGCCAGCAGCACGATTGCGGGAGGGCGTATCACAGATATGCAGTATTTT.

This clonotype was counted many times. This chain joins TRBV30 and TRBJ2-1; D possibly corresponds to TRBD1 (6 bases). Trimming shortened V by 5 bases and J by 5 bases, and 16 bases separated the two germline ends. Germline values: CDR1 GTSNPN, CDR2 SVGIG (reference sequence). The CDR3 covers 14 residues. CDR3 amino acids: CAWDTGNENNEQFF. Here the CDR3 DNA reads TGTGCCTGGGATACAGGGAATGAAAACAATGAGCAGTTCTTC.

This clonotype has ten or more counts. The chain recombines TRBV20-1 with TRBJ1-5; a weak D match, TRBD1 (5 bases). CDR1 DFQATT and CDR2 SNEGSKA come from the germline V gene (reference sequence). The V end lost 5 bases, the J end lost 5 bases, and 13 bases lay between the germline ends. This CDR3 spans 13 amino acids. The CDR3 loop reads CSAPPSGDQPQHF. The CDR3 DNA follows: TGCAGTGCTCCCCCGTCGGGGGATCAGCCCCAGCATTTT.

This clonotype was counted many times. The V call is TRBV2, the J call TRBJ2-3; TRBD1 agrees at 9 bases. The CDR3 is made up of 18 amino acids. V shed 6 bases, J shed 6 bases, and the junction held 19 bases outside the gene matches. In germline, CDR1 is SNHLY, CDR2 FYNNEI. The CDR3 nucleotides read TGTGCCAGCAGCCACGCGGGCGGGACAGGGCGGTTAAGGGATACGCAGTATTTT. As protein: CASSHAGGTGRLRDTQYF.

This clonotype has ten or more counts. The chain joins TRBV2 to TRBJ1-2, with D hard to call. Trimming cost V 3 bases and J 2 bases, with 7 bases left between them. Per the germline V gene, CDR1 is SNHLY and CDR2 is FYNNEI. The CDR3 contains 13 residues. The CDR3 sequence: CASSDTGNYGYTF. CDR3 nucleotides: TGTGCCAGCAGTGATACGGGAAACTATGGCTACACCTTC.

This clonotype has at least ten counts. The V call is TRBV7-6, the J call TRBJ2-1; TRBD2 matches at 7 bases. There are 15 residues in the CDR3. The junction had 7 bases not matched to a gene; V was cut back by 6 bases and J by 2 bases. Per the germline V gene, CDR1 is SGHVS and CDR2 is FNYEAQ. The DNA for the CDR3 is TGTGCCAGCAGTCCGTCGGGAGGTACCTACAATGAGCAGTTCTTC. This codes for CASSPSGGTYNEQFF.

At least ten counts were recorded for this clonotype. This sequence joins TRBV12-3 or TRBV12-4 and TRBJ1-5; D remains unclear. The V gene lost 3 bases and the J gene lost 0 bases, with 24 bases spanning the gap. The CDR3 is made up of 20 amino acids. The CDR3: CASSLRLKTDWEYSNQPQHF. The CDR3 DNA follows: TGTGCCAGCAGTTTGCGGTTGAAGACGGACTGGGAGTATAGCAATCAGCCCCAGCATTTT.